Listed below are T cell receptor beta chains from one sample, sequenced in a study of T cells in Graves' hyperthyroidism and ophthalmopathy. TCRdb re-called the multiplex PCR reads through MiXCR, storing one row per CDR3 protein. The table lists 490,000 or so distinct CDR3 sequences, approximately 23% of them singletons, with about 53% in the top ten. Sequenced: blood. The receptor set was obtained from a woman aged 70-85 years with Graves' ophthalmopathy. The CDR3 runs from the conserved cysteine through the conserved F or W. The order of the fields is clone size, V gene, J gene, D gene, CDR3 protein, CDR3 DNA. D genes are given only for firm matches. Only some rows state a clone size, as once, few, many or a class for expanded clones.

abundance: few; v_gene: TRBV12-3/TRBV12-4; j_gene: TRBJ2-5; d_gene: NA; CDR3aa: CASSLGQRRKTQYF; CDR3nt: TGTGCCAGCAGTTTAGGTCAGCGCCGAAAGACCCAGTACTTC
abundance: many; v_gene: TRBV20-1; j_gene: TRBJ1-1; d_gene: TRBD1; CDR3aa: CSASWQGVAEAFF; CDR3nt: TGCAGTGCTAGTTGGCAGGGGGTCGCTGAAGCTTTCTTT
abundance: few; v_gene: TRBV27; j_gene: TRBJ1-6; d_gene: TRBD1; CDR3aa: CASGQGQNNSPLHF; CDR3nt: TGTGCCAGTGGCCAGGGACAGAATAATTCACCCCTCCACTTT
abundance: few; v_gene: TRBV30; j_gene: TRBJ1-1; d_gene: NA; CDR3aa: CAWILATRNTEAFF; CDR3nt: TGTGCCTGGATATTAGCCACCCGGAACACTGAAGCTTTCTTT
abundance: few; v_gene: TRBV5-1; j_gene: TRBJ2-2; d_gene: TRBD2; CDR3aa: CASSRAGLAGTGELFF; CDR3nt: TGCGCCAGCAGCCGCGCCGGACTAGCGGGGACCGGGGAGCTGTTTTTT
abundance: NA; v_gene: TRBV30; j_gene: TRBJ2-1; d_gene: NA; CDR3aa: CAWETRGFNNEQFF; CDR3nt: TGTGCCTGGGAAACTAGGGGATTTAACAATGAGCAGTTCTTC
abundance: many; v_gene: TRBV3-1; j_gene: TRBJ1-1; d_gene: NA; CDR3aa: CASSHPRGTEAFF; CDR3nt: TGTGCCAGCAGCCACCCCAGGGGTACTGAAGCTTTCTTT
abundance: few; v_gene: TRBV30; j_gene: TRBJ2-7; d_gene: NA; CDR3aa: CAWSQGSYEQYF; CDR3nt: TGTGCCTGGAGTCAGGGATCCTACGAGCAGTACTTC
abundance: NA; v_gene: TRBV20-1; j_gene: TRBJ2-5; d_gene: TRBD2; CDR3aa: CSAREASGKLGGETQYF; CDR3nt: TGCAGTGCTAGAGAGGCTAGCGGGAAGCTTGGGGGAGAGACCCAGTACTTC
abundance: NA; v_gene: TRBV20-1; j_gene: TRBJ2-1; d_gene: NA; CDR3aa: CSAQSAELSYNEQFF; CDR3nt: TGCAGTGCTCAGTCAGCGGAACTCTCCTACAATGAGCAGTTCTTC
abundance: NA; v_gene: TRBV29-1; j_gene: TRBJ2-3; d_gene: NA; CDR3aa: CSVELTSRGTDTQYF; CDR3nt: TGCAGCGTTGAATTGACTAGTAGGGGCACAGATACGCAGTATTTT
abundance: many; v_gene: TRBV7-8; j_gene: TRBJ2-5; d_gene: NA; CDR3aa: CASTRGTVPSETQYF; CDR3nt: TGTGCCAGCACCAGGGGAACGGTTCCGAGCGAGACCCAGTACTTC
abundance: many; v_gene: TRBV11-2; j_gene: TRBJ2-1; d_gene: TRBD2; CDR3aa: CASSPVLGTNNEQFF; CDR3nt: TGTGCCAGCAGCCCGGTGCTAGGGACTAACAATGAGCAGTTCTTC
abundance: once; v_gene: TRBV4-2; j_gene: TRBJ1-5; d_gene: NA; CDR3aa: CASSQDWGAHDQPQHF; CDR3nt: TGTGCCAGCAGCCAAGATTGGGGGGCGCACGATCAGCCCCAGCATTTT
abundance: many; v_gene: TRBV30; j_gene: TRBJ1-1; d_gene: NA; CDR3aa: CAWSPPDGLLRAFF; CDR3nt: TGTGCCTGGAGCCCCCCGGACGGTCTCTTGAGAGCTTTCTTT
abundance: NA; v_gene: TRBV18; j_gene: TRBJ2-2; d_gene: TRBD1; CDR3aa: CASSPPYRGNTGELFF; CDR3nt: TGTGCCAGCTCACCGCCATACAGGGGTAACACCGGGGAGCTGTTTTTT
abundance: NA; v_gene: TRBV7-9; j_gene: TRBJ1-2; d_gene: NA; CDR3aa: CASSSAGGPLDYGYTF; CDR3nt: TGTGCCAGCAGCTCGGCCGGGGGGCCTTTAGACTATGGCTACACCTTC
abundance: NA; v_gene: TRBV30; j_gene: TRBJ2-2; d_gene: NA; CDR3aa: CAWSVRRNTGELFF; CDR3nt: TGTGCCTGGAGTGTAAGGAGGAACACCGGGGAGCTGTTTTTT
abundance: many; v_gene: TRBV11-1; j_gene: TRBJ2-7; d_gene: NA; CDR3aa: CASSAGQTKQYF; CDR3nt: TGTGCCAGCAGCGCTGGACAGACGAAGCAGTACTTC
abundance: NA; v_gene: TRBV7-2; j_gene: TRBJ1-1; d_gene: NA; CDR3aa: CASSLAGARVNTEAFF; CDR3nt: TGTGCCAGCAGCCTGGCAGGGGCCCGCGTGAACACTGAAGCTTTCTTT
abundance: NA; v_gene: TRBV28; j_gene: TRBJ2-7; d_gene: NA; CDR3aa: CASSLGTAGSYEQYF; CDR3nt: TGTGCCAGCAGTTTAGGGACTGCCGGCTCCTACGAGCAGTACTTC
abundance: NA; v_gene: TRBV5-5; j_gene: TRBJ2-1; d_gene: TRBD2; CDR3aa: CASSSATLAGAWNEQFF; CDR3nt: TGTGCCAGCAGCTCAGCCACCCTAGCGGGTGCTTGGAATGAGCAGTTCTTC
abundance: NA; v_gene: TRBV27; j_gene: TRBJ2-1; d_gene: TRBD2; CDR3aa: CASSLRTYSGSTYNEQFF; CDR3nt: TGTGCCAGCAGTTTACGGACTTATAGCGGGAGTACCTACAATGAGCAGTTCTTC